This TCR beta chain came from a study of CD8 T cells in Susac syndrome. Findings and limits, study-wide: In Susac patients, clonal expansion was not detected in CD4+ cells.

CDR3 size: 15 residues. Negative isolation yielded the CD8+ and CD4+ T cells, while FACS enriched the TEMRA cells. On this clonotype itself: Its antigen is currently unknown.

RNA was extracted with the RNeasy kit, and a quantity of roughly 0.45 to 1 ug was reverse transcribed using random hexamers. TCRdb itself ran the immunoSEQ multiplex PCR reads through MiXCR, one entry per CDR3 protein. This sample yields some 240,000 distinct CDR3 sequences, of which 90% to 97% are seen a single time; around 0.1% belongs to the top ten. The sequence came from a human donor with Susac syndrome. This chain uses TRBV21-1 with TRBJ2-5. TRBV21-1 is described as a pseudogene. Material: CD4+ T cells from PBMCs. The CDR3 reads CASSKGGQNQETQYF. The DNA for the CDR3 is TGTGCCAGCAGCAAAGGTGGCCAGAACCAAGAGACCCAGTACTTC.